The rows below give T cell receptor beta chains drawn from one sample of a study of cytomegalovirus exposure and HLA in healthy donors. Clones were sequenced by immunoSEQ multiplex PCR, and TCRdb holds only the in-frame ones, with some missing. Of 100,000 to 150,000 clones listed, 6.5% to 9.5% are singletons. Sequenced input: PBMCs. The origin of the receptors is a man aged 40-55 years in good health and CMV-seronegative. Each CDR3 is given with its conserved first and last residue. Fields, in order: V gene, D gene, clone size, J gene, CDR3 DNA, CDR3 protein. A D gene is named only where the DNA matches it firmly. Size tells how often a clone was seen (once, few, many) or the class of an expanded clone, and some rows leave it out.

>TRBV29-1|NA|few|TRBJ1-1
TGCAGCGTACACAGGGTGAACACTGAAGCTTTCTTT
CSVHRVNTEAFF
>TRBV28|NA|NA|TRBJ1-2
TGTGCCAGCACCGGGACACTTGGCTATGGCTACACCTTC
CASTGTLGYGYTF
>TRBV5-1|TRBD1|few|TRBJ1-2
TGCGCCAGCAGCGACCGGGACAGGGTTAGTGGCTACACCTTC
CASSDRDRVSGYTF
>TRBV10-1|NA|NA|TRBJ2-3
TGCGCCAGTAGTCTGGCAGGTGATACGCAGTATTTT
CASSLAGDTQYF
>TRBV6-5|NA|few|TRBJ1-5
TGTGCCAGCAGGGAGGGATTCCTTCAGCCCCAGCATTTT
CASREGFLQPQHF
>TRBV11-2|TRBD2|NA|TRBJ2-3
TGTGCCAGCAGCTGGGGACTAGCAATCGCAGATACGCAGTATTTT
CASSWGLAIADTQYF
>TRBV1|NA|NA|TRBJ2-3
TGCACCAGCAGCCAAATAGTAGAGCGGCTTCGCACAGATACGCAGTATTTT
CTSSQIVERLRTDTQYF
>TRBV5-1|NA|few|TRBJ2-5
TGCGCCAGCAGCTTGGCCGGGAGCCAAGAGACCCAGTACTTC
CASSLAGSQETQYF
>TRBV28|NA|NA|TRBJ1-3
TGTGCCAGCAGTTACGAGTGGGGAAACACCATATATTTT
CASSYEWGNTIYF
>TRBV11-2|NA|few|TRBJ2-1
TGTGCCAGCAGCGCCGGGGGAACCGGGTACAATGAGCAGTTCTTC
CASSAGGTGYNEQFF